The clone carrying this TCR beta chain was found a few times. The ends were cut back, 1 base at V and 4 bases at J, with 5 bases in the middle. The CDR3 consists of 14 residues. Looked up from germline, CDR1 is SGHAT and CDR2 is FQNNGV. The record originates from a study of neoadjuvant anti-PD-1 for oral cavity cancer. Whole-study context: Patients without progression received a fourth nivolumab dose around day 43, then surgical resection on days 50-56.

Time point in this sample: after neoadjuvant nivolumab, at surgical resection. Tumor libraries mostly used roughly 5.2 ug genomic DNA, two replicates each. Only in-frame clones appear in the TCRdb table, and some are missing; sequencing was by immunoSEQ multiplex PCR. The table includes about 15,000 clones, 35% to 40% detected once. The origin of this receptor is a person aged 40 to 85 with oral cavity squamous cell carcinoma. The source was tumor tissue, collected after nivolumab (anti-PD-1) treatment. The rearrangement uses TRBV11-2 and TRBJ1-6; perhaps TRBD1 as D (5 bases). CDR3 bases: TGTGCCAGCAGCTTAGCAGGGTATAATTCACCCCTCCACTTT. This sequence encodes CASSLAGYNSPLHF.